The 28 T cell receptor beta chains reported below all come from one sample, sequenced in a study of blood T cells in healthy people across ages. Together with a sample-barcoded 5' primer, a J-beta primer mix was included in a second PCR lasting roughly 6 to 12 cycles. TCRdb redid the calling of the 5' RACE reads with MiXCR, one entry per CDR3 protein. This sample has roughly 1,500,000 distinct CDR3 sequences, with 30% to 35% found just once. Sequences were obtained from blood. All receptors come from a woman aged 25 to 39 in good health.

This clonotype was observed a handful of times. The rearrangement uses TRBV24-1 and TRBJ2-1, with unresolved D. Germline V lookup: CDR1 KGHDR, CDR2 SFDVKD. CDR3 size: 16 residues. Trimming removed 3 bases at V and 2 bases at J, with 13 bases between. The CDR3 spells CATSDDLMSPYNEQFF. The DNA of the CDR3 is TGTGCCACCAGTGATGACCTGATGAGCCCCTACAATGAGCAGTTCTTC.

This clonotype has a handful of counts. This chain uses TRBV6-1 with TRBJ1-5; D is unresolved. The CDR3 consists of 13 residues. CDR1 MNHNS and CDR2 SASEGT come from the germline V gene. Trimming left V 8 bases short and J 5 bases short, with 13 bases between. CDR3 in amino acids: CASGSLLHQPQHF. For the CDR3, the DNA is TGTGCCAGCGGCAGTCTTCTTCATCAGCCCCAGCATTTT.

Only a few counts were recorded for this clonotype. V and J are TRBV7-9 and TRBJ2-7, with TRBD2 identical over 9 bases. CDR3 length: 16 amino acids. V trimming: 0 bases; J trimming: 0 bases; junction bases outside the gene matches: 3. CDR1 is SEHNR, CDR2 FQNEAQ, per germline (reference sequence). CDR3 DNA sequence: TGTGCCAGCAGCTTAGCCCTAGCGGGGCCCTCCTACGAGCAGTACTTC. Amino acids: CASSLALAGPSYEQYF.

This clonotype has a handful of counts. The chain links TRBV12-3 or TRBV12-4 to TRBJ1-2; D is undetermined. This CDR3 is built from 13 residues. Trimming cost V 3 bases and J 7 bases, with 12 bases left between them. The CDR3 loop reads CASSFGLEPGYTF. DNA for the CDR3: TGTGCCAGCAGTTTTGGATTGGAACCTGGCTACACCTTC.

This clonotype was seen at least ten times. The chain carries TRBV15 and TRBJ1-2, with TRBD1 matching 10 bases. CDR1 is LNHNV and CDR2 is YYDKDF in the germline V gene (reference sequence). V lost 1 base and J lost 7; bases outside the gene matches: 3. The CDR3 is 14 residues long. For the CDR3, the DNA is TGTGCCACCAGCAGAGGACAGGGGGCGCGTGGCTACACCTTC. It yields the protein CATSRGQGARGYTF.

For this clonotype: Its ends do not fully match the called genes, so a read error is possible. CDR3 nucleotides: TGTACCAGCAGTTTTATGACAGGGTCGGATGAGCAGTTCTTC. It specifies CTSSFMTGSDEQFF. The V call is TRBV27, the J call TRBJ2-1; 7 nucleotides align to TRBD1. Germline V CDR1 and CDR2: MNHEY, SMNVEV (reference sequence). This CDR3 region has 14 residues.

The chain has TRBV2 and TRBJ2-5, with 8 bases identical to TRBD2. This CDR3 contains 11 residues. Germline loops: CDR1 SNHLY, CDR2 FYNNEI. With V trimmed by 11 bases and J by 4 bases, 3 bases remained unmatched. CDR3 residues: CALAGGETQYF. The CDR3 DNA follows: TGTGCCCTGGCGGGGGGAGAGACCCAGTACTTC.

This clonotype was detected a few times. This chain joins TRBV13 and TRBJ2-1, with D possibly TRBD2 on 6 matching bases. The CDR3 loop spans 13 amino acids. CDR1 PRHDT and CDR2 FYEKMQ come from the germline V gene (reference sequence). V was trimmed by 4 bases and J by 12 bases, leaving 16 bases between them. The CDR3 DNA is TGTGCCAGCAGCTCCCGGGAGAAGGATAGGCAGTTCTTC. Protein sequence: CASSSREKDRQFF.

Comment on this clonotype: A read error may account for a junction end that differs from germline. The V and J genes are TRBV5-1 and TRBJ2-7; 11 bases agree with TRBD1. Germline values: CDR1 SGHRS, CDR2 YFSETQ. There are 15 residues in the CDR3. CDR3 nucleotide sequence: TGCGCTAGCAGCCTCGGGACAGGGGGTCAGTACGAGCAGTACTTC. Protein sequence: CASSLGTGGQYEQYF.

This chain joins TRBV27 and TRBJ2-4, with D possibly being TRBD1 or TRBD2 (5 bases each). CDR3 length equals 13 residues. Between the trimmed V and J ends, which lost 4 bases and 3 bases, there was a span of 7 bases. The germline CDR1 and CDR2 sequences are MNHEY and SMNVEV (reference sequence). The CDR3 nucleotides are TGTGCCAGCAGTTGGGACGGCAAAAACATTCAGTACTTC. This sequence encodes CASSWDGKNIQYF.

This clonotype showed up just a few times. The chain links TRBV15 to TRBJ2-4; the D is unclear. The J call may be in error: the DNA end matches TRBJ2-7 better. Germline assignment: CDR1 LNHNV and CDR2 YYDKDF (reference sequence). The CDR3 loop spans 13 amino acids. The CDR3 nucleotides are TGTGCCACCAGCAGAGAGCCTTCCTACGAGCAGTACTTC. Translating it yields CATSREPSYEQYF.

This clonotype has just a few counts. V gene TRBV15 combines with J gene TRBJ2-7; 7 bases are a match to TRBD2. This CDR3 spans 13 amino acids. Losses at the gene ends were 8 bases for V and 3 bases for J; bases not matched to a gene: 7. In germline, CDR1 is LNHNV, CDR2 YYDKDF (reference sequence). The DNA for the CDR3 is TGTGCCACCTCCCCGGGGGGTAACTACGAGCAGTACTTC. Translated: CATSPGGNYEQYF.

The rearrangement uses TRBV29-1 and TRBJ1-4; TRBD1 agrees at 7 bases. V trimming: 7 bases; J trimming: 8 bases; junction bases outside the gene matches: 10. The CDR3 consists of 13 residues. Germline V CDR1 and CDR2: SQVTM, ANQGSEA. CDR3 residues: CSAQTGQREKLFF. Here the CDR3 DNA reads TGCAGCGCCCAGACAGGGCAAAGAGAAAAACTGTTTTTT.

The rearrangement joins TRBV5-5 to TRBJ2-5, with TRBD1 identical over 8 bases. Matching the DNA end better, TRBJ2-7 makes the J call doubtful. The CDR3 loop spans 17 amino acids. Germline values: CDR1 SGHKS, CDR2 YYEKEE (reference sequence). CDR3 DNA sequence: TGTGCCAGCAGCTTGTCTGCCCCGGGACAGGTGGGCCGCGAGCAGTACTTC. Its translation is CASSLSAPGQVGREQYF.

J is TRBJ2-5 and V is TRBV7-9; no firm D call. Looked up from germline, CDR1 is SEHNR and CDR2 is FQNEAQ (reference sequence). Trimming took off 7 bases at V and 5 bases at J, with 20 bases between the two ends. The CDR3 is 15 amino acids. The CDR3 DNA reads as TGTGCCAGCACCAGGCTCCTCCCTGACTCGGAGACCCAGTACTTC. This codes for CASTRLLPDSETQYF.

This clonotype was picked up a small number of times. This chain uses TRBV28 with TRBJ2-1; D may match TRBD1 or TRBD2 (5 bases each). CDR1 is MDHEN and CDR2 is SYDVKM in the germline V gene. This CDR3 is built from 14 residues. The V gene lost 6 bases and the J gene lost 4 bases, with 13 bases spanning the gap. CDR3 amino acids: CASSQRDLYNEQFF. CDR3 sequence (DNA): TGTGCCAGCAGCCAACGGGACCTATACAATGAGCAGTTCTTC.

The V gene is TRBV10-3, the J gene TRBJ1-2; 9 bases match TRBD1. V was pared by 2 bases and J by 10 bases, with 17 bases of the junction left unmatched. CDR3 size: 17 residues. Germline V CDR1 and CDR2: ENHRY, SYGVKD. This CDR3 reads CAISEPGTGTLYNDYTF. The CDR3 nucleotides are TGTGCCATCAGTGAGCCCGGGACAGGGACCCTCTATAACGACTACACCTTC.

This clonotype was counted only a few times. This rearrangement joins TRBV12-3 or TRBV12-4 to TRBJ1-2; 8 nucleotides align to TRBD1. The CDR3 is 15 amino acids. V shed 4 bases and J 2 bases; nucleotides not matched to a gene: 6. CDR3 sequence (DNA): TGTGCCAGCAGTTACCGGGACAGGCTCAACTATGGCTACACCTTC. Translated: CASSYRDRLNYGYTF.

This clonotype was recorded at least ten times. A much larger clone sits a single nucleotide away, making a read error possible. This chain connects TRBV20-1 to TRBJ1-1; D ambiguous. Germline V gene data show CDR1 as DFQATT and CDR2 as SNEGSKA (reference sequence). The CDR3 consists of 11 residues. V was cut by 7 bases and J by 5 bases, with 11 bases left in between. CDR3 bases: TGCAGTGTCGCGGGCGGGACTGAAGCTTTCTTT. Translating gives CSVAGGTEAFF.

The rearrangement uses TRBV20-1 and TRBJ1-5; a possible D gene is TRBD1 (6 bases). The ends were cut back, 1 base at V and 4 bases at J, with 11 bases in the middle. The CDR3 consists of 14 residues. The germline V gene encodes CDR1 DFQATT and CDR2 SNEGSKA (reference sequence). The CDR3 protein is CSARVGGFNQPQHF. CDR3 nucleotides: TGCAGTGCTAGAGTAGGGGGATTTAATCAGCCCCAGCATTTT.

A few counts support this clonotype. J is TRBJ2-7 and V is TRBV28; 10 bases align to TRBD2. V shed 3 bases, J shed 7 bases, and the junction held 9 bases outside the gene matches. The CDR3 totals 15 residues. From germline, CDR1 is MDHEN and CDR2 SYDVKM. CDR3 sequence reads: CASSLAAGGVREQYF. The CDR3 DNA reads TGTGCCAGCAGTTTGGCAGCGGGAGGGGTGAGGGAGCAGTACTTC.

This clonotype was observed at least ten times. This chain joins TRBV10-3 and TRBJ2-7, with 10 bases that match TRBD2. This CDR3 is built from 14 residues. Germline CDR1 ENHRY, CDR2 SYGVKD. The V gene end was trimmed by 6 bases and the J gene end by 7 bases; junction bases not matched to a gene: 9. CDR3 sequence: CAISPGLAPSEQYF. The CDR3 region has the DNA TGTGCCATCAGCCCGGGACTAGCGCCCTCGGAGCAGTACTTC.

About this clonotype itself: Relative to the germline gene, one junction end is altered; a read error may explain this. The genes are TRBV4-2 and TRBJ1-4; maybe TRBD1 (6 bases). The CDR3 loop spans 16 amino acids. Germline-derived CDR1 and CDR2 are LGHNA and YNFKEQ. CDR3 sequence: CASSQKGPGANEKRFF. The CDR3 DNA follows: TGTGCCAGCAGCCAAAAAGGACCAGGGGCTAATGAAAAACGGTTTTTT.

This chain joins TRBV27 and TRBJ2-1; the match to TRBD2 covers 9 bases. CDR1 and CDR2 (germline): MNHEY, SMNVEV (reference sequence). The length of the CDR3 is 15 residues. V shed 4 bases and J 6 bases; nucleotides not matched to a gene: 7. In DNA, the CDR3 is TGTGCCAGCAGTTGGATTCAGCGGGGGGTCAATGAGCAGTTCTTC. This encodes CASSWIQRGVNEQFF.

CDR3 protein: CASSPSSESYEQYF. The CDR3, as DNA: TGTGCCAGCAGCCCGTCAAGCGAGTCCTACGAGCAGTACTTC. V gene TRBV9 combines with J gene TRBJ2-7; D unclear. With 4 bases removed from V and 1 base from J, the gap between germline ends came to 12 bases. CDR1 SGDLS and CDR2 YYNGEE come from the germline V gene. The CDR3 contains 14 residues.

Concerning this clonotype: This clone may be a read error of a much larger clone one base away. This chain uses TRBV10-3 with TRBJ2-1, with no clear D. The CDR3 length is 14 residues. The germline V and J ends were trimmed by 6 bases and 2 bases, with 11 bases remaining between them. Per the germline V gene, CDR1 is ENHRY and CDR2 is SYGVKD. The CDR3 protein is CAIRDLGPYNEQFF. DNA of the CDR3: TGTGCCATCAGGGATCTCGGACCCTACAATGAGCAGTTCTTC.

This chain joins TRBV20-1 and TRBJ2-1; TRBD1 matches at 10 bases. Germline CDR1 is DFQATT and CDR2 is SNEGSKA (reference sequence). The CDR3 covers 14 residues. The trim removed 5 bases at V and 8 bases at J, leaving 9 bases unmatched. The CDR3 sequence is CSAPGQGRIDEQFF. The CDR3 nucleotides are TGCAGTGCTCCGGGACAGGGGAGAATAGATGAGCAGTTCTTC.

This clonotype has just a few counts. The genes are TRBV11-2 and TRBJ2-7; 7 bases match TRBD1. Per germline, CDR1 SGHAT and CDR2 FQNNGV. The CDR3 totals 11 residues. V dropped 9 bases and J dropped 6; count of bases not matched to a gene: 5. CDR3 region: CASTPGGEQYF. In DNA form, the CDR3 reads TGTGCCAGTACCCCAGGGGGCGAGCAGTACTTC. Looking up the rest from reference TRBV11-2 and TRBJ2-7 gives the full variable domain: EAGVAQSPRYKIIEKRQSVAFWCNPISGHATLYWYQQILGQGPKLLIQFQNNGVVDDSQLPKDRFSAERLKGVDSTLKIQPAKLEDSAVYLCASTPGGEQYFGPGTRLTVT.